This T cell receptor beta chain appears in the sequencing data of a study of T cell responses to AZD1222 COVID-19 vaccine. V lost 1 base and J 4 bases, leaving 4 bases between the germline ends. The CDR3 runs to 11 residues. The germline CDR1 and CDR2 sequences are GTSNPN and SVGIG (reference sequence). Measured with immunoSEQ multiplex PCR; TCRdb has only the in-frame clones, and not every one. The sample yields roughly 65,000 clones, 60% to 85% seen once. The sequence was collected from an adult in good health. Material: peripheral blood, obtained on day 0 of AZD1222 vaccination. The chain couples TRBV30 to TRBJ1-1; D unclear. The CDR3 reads CAWSGVTEAFF. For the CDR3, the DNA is TGTGCCTGGAGTGGGGTCACTGAAGCTTTCTTT.